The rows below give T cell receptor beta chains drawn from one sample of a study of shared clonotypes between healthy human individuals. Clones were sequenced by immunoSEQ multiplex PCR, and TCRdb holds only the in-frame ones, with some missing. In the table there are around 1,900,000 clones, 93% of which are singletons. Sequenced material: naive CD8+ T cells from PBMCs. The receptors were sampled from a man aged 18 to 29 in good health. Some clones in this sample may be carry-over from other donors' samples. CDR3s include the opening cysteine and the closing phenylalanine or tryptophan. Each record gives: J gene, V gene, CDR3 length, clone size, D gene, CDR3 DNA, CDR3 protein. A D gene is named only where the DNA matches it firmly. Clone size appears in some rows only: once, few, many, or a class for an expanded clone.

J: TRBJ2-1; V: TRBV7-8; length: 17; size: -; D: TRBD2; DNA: TGTGCCAGCAGCTTACCCAGCGGGGTCAGCTCCTACAATGAGCAGTTCTTC; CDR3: CASSLPSGVSSYNEQFF
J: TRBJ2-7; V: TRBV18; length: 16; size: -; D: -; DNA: TGTGCCAGCTCACCAAAGAACCGGACAGTGAACTACGAGCAGTACTTC; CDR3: CASSPKNRTVNYEQYF
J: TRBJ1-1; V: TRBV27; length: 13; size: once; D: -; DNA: TGTGCCAGCAGTTTAACGGCATACACTGAAGCTTTCTTT; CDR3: CASSLTAYTEAFF
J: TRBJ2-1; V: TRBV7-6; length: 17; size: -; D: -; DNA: TGTGCCAGCAGCTTTGGTGAGGGAGGCCCGTCCTACAATGAGCAGTTCTTC; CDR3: CASSFGEGGPSYNEQFF
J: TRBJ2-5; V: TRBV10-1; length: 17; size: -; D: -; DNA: TGCGCCAGCAGTGAGTCACAGGAAGCTACAACCCAAGGGACCCAGTACTTC; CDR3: CASSESQEATTQGTQYF
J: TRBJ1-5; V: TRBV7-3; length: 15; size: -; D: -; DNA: TGTGCCAGCAGCTTAACGGGAGGGGGCAATCAGCCCCAGCATTTT; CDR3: CASSLTGGGNQPQHF
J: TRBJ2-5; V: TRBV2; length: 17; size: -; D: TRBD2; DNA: TGTGCCAGCAGTGAATATTTCCTAGCGGGAGGGCGGGAGACCCAGTACTTC; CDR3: CASSEYFLAGGRETQYF
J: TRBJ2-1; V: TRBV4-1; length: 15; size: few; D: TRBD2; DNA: TGCGCCAGCAGCCAAAGGTTACTAGCGGGAGGCGAGCAGTTCTTC; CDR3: CASSQRLLAGGEQFF
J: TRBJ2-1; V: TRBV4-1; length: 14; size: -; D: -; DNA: TGCGCCAGCAGCCAAGCGGGGGTAGGGAATGAGCAGTTCTTC; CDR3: CASSQAGVGNEQFF
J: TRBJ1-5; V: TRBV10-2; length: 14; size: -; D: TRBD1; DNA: TGCGCCAGCAGTGTCAACAGGGGAGGGCAGCCCCAGCATTTT; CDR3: CASSVNRGGQPQHF
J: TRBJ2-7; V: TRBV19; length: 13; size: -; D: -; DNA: TGTGCCAGTAGCCTGACAAAAACCTACGAGCAGTACTTC; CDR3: CASSLTKTYEQYF
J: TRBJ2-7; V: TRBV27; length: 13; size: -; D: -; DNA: TGTGCCAGCAGTTTGTCCCCTAGAACGGAGCAGTACTTC; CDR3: CASSLSPRTEQYF
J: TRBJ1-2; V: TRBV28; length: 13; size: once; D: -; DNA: TGTGCCAGCAGTCCCCCCGAGGGGTCTGGCTACACCTTC; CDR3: CASSPPEGSGYTF
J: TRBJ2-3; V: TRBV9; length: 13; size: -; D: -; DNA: TGTGCCAGCAGCGTATTTGATGGAGATACGCAGTATTTT; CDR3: CASSVFDGDTQYF
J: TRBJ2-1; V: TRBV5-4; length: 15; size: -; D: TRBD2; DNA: TGTGCCAGCAGCTTGGTTAGCGGGAGTATGGATGAGCAGTTCTTC; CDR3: CASSLVSGSMDEQFF
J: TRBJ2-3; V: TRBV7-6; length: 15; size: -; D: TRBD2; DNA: TGTGCCAGCAGCACGGCGGGGAGGGAGGGAGATACGCAGTATTTT; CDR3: CASSTAGREGDTQYF
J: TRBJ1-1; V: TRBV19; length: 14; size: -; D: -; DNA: TGTGCCAGTAGTACCCGGACAGAATACACTGAAGCTTTCTTT; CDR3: CASSTRTEYTEAFF
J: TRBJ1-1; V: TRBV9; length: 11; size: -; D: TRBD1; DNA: TGTGCCAGCAGAGGACAGGGGGGAACTTTCTTT; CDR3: CASRGQGGTFF
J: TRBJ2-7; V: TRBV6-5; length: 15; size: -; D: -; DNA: TGTGCCAGCAGTTACGATTCGGGAAGCTCCTACGAGCAGTACTTC; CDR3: CASSYDSGSSYEQYF
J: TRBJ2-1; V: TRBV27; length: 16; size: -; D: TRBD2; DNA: TGTGCCAGCAGGGGACTAGCGGGAGGGCTGTACAATGAGCAGTTCTTC; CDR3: CASRGLAGGLYNEQFF
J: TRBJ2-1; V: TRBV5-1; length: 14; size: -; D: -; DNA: TGCGCCAGCAGCTCAGGACAGCTCTACAATGAGCAGTTCTTC; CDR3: CASSSGQLYNEQFF
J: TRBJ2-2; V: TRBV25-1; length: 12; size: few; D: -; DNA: TGTGCCAGCTCGAGGATCACCGGGGAGCTGTTTTTT; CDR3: CASSRITGELFF
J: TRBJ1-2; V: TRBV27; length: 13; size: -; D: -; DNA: TGTGCCAGCAGTTTAGCCAGGAACGATGGCTACACCTTC; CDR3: CASSLARNDGYTF
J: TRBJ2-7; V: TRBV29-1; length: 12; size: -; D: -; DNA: TGCAGCGTTGAGAACAGTCCCTACGAGCAGTACTTC; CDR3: CSVENSPYEQYF
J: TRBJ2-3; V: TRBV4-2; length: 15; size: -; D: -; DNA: TGTGCCAGCGCCGGGAGCTGGGGTGGCACAGATACGCAGTATTTT; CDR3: CASAGSWGGTDTQYF
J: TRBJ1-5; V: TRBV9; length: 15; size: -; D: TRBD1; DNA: TGTGCCAGCAGCACAGAGGACAGGGTCGATCAGCCCCAGCATTTT; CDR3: CASSTEDRVDQPQHF
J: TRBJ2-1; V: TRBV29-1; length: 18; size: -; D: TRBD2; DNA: TGCAGCGTTGAGGGGCTAGGGACTAGCGGTACAGCCTACAATGAGCAGTTCTTC; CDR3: CSVEGLGTSGTAYNEQFF
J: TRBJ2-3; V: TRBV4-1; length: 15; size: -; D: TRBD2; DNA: TGCGCCAGCAGCCCAATCACCGTGGGCGGGGGTACGCAGTATTTT; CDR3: CASSPITVGGGTQYF
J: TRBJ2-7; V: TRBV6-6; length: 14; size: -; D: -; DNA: TGTGCCAGCGCCGATCGGACCGCCTCCTACGAGCAGTACTTC; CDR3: CASADRTASYEQYF
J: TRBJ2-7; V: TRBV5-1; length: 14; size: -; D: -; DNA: TGCGCCAGCAGCACCTGGACCAAAACCTACGAGCAGTACTTC; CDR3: CASSTWTKTYEQYF
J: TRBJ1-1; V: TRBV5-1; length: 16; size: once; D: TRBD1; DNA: TGCGCCAGCAGCTGGGGACAGACAGGGGGGAACACTGAAGCTTTCTTT; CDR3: CASSWGQTGGNTEAFF
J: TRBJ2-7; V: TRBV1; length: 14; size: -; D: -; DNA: TGCACCAGCAGCCGGGGGGCGCGGTTTCGTGAGCAGTACTTC; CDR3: CTSSRGARFREQYF
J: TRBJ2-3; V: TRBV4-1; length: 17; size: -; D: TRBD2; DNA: TGCGCCAGCAGCCAAGTTAGGCGGGAGGCTCGCACAGATACGCAGTATTTT; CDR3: CASSQVRREARTDTQYF
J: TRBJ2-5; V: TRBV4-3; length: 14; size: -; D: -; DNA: TGCGCCAGCAGCGAAGCGGCCTGGGAGGAGACCCAGTACTTC; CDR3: CASSEAAWEETQYF
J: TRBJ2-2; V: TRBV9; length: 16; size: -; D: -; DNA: TGTGCCAGCAGCGTAGTGGGTGGGAGGACGAAAGGGGAGCTGTTTTTT; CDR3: CASSVVGGRTKGELFF
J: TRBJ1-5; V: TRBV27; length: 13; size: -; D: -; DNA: TGTGCCAGCAGTCTAGACAACTATCAGCCCCAGCATTTT; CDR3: CASSLDNYQPQHF
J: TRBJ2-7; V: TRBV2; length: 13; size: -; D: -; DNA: TGTGCCAGCAGTGAACGTTTGACCTACGAGCAGTACTTC; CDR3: CASSERLTYEQYF
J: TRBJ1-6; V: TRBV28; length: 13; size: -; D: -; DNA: TGTGCCAGCAGTTTATCGGGGAATTCACCCCTCCACTTT; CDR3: CASSLSGNSPLHF
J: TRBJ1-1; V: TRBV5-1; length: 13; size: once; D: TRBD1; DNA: TGCGCCAGCGGGGACAGACCTAACACTGAAGCTTTCTTT; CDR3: CASGDRPNTEAFF
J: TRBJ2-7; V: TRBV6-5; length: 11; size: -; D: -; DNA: TGTGCCAGCAGTTCCCACTACGAGCAGTACTTC; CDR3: CASSSHYEQYF
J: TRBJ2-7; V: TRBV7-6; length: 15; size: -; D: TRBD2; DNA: TGTGCCAGCAGCCCAGGAGCCGGGACTAAAAGCGAGCAGTACTTC; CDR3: CASSPGAGTKSEQYF
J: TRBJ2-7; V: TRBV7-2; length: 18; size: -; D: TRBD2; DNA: TGTGCCAGCAGCTTAGTTCCCAGCGGGAGGTCCCAAAACTACGAGCAGTACTTC; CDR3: CASSLVPSGRSQNYEQYF
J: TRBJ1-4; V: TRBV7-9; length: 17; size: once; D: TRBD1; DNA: TGTGCCAGCAGCGCCGTGCCCAGGACAGGGGAGGGGGAAAAACTGTTTTTT; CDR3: CASSAVPRTGEGEKLFF
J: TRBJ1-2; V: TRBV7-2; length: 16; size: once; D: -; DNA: TGTGCCAGCAGCTTATTGGTCACGGCTTCGAACTATGGCTACACCTTC; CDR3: CASSLLVTASNYGYTF
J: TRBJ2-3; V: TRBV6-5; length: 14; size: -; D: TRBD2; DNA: TGTGCCAGCAGGCGAGCGGGAGGCACAGATACGCAGTATTTT; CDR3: CASRRAGGTDTQYF